A selection of T cell receptor beta chains follows, all from one sample in a study of T cells in Graves' hyperthyroidism and ophthalmopathy. TCRdb redid the calling of the multiplex PCR reads with MiXCR, one entry per CDR3 protein. The sample holds about 270,000 distinct CDR3 sequences; around 20% are singletons and the top ten take about 60%. Sequenced input: blood. Receptors were obtained from a man aged 25-45 years with Graves' ophthalmopathy. The CDR3 runs from the conserved cysteine through the conserved F or W. The D gene is left open where the match is weak. A clone size is listed for some rows: how often the clone was seen (once, few, many), or a class if it is expanded.

V gene	D gene	J gene	clone size	CDR3 DNA	CDR3 protein
TRBV11-3	TRBD2	TRBJ2-2	.	TGTGCCAGCAGACCTAGGACTAGCGGGACCACCGGGGAGCTGTTTTTT	CASRPRTSGTTGELFF
TRBV18	TRBD1	TRBJ2-1	many	TGTGCCAGCTCACACGACAGGGACACCTACAATGAGCAGTTCTTC	CASSHDRDTYNEQFF
TRBV9	.	TRBJ2-1	.	TGTGCCAGCAGCGTAGGGGGGCGGGGTTCCTACAATGAGCAGTTCTTC	CASSVGGRGSYNEQFF
TRBV3-1	.	TRBJ1-2	.	TGTGCCAGCAGCCAGATGTTCGTACCTAACTATGGCTACACCTTC	CASSQMFVPNYGYTF
TRBV5-1	TRBD1	TRBJ1-2	few	TGCGCCAGCAGCCTAGGACAGGGTTTGGATGGCTACACCTTC	CASSLGQGLDGYTF
TRBV12-3/TRBV12-4	.	TRBJ1-2	many	TGTGCCAGCAGTTGGACAGTCTATGGCTACACCTTC	CASSWTVYGYTF
TRBV29-1	TRBD1	TRBJ1-1	.	TGCAGCGTACCCCCGGACAGGGGAATCACTGAAGCTTTCTTT	CSVPPDRGITEAFF
TRBV12-3/TRBV12-4	TRBD1	TRBJ1-5	many	TGTGCCAGCAGTCGACCCGGGGCAGGGGGACAGCCCCAGCATTTT	CASSRPGAGGQPQHF
TRBV27	TRBD1	TRBJ1-5	many	TGTGCCAGCAGTTCCGACAGGGCGGGCAATCAGCCCCAGCATTTT	CASSSDRAGNQPQHF
TRBV12-3/TRBV12-4	.	TRBJ2-1	many	TGTGCCAGCAGCCCCCCCGAGGGTTCCTACAATGAGCAGTTCTTC	CASSPPEGSYNEQFF
TRBV7-3	.	TRBJ2-1	.	TGTGCCAGCAGCCTCGGAAAACTAAATGAGCAGTTCTTC	CASSLGKLNEQFF
TRBV20-1	.	TRBJ1-1	.	TGCAGTGCTAAGGTCCTCCCACTGAACACTGAAGCTTTCTTT	CSAKVLPLNTEAFF
TRBV28	.	TRBJ1-2	many	TGTGCCAGCAGTTTTCCGTTGGCTAACTATGGCTACACCTTC	CASSFPLANYGYTF
TRBV7-9	.	TRBJ2-1	many	TGTGCCAGCAGCCTCGAGAGGGGTTCCTACAATGAGCAGTTCTTC	CASSLERGSYNEQFF
TRBV29-1	TRBD1	TRBJ1-1	.	TGCAGCGTTGGGGCGCGGACAGGGATTATCATGAACACTGAAGCTTTCTTT	CSVGARTGIIMNTEAFF
TRBV20-1	.	TRBJ2-7	many	TGCAGTGCTAGGCTAGGCGGACAATCCTACGAGCAGTACTTC	CSARLGGQSYEQYF
TRBV2	TRBD2	TRBJ2-5	few	TGTGCCAGCAGTCCCGGACTAGTAAAGACCCAGTACTTC	CASSPGLVKTQYF
TRBV11-3	.	TRBJ2-3	many	TGTGCCAGCAGCCTGGACAGCACAGATACGCAGTATTTT	CASSLDSTDTQYF
TRBV20-1	.	TRBJ2-5	few	TGCAGTGCTAGAGGAGCCCGGCCCGGTTTTGAGACCCAGTACTTC	CSARGARPGFETQYF
TRBV30	.	TRBJ1-2	few	TGTGCCTGGACCCTAGGGGGGGCCGGTGGCTACACCTTC	CAWTLGGAGGYTF
TRBV3-1	.	TRBJ1-6	many	TGTGCCAGCAGCCAAGCCTCCAGGGGTTCACCCCTCCACTTT	CASSQASRGSPLHF
TRBV14	.	TRBJ2-1	.	TGTGCCAGCAGCCGAGTCCGCGCCCGACCGGGAAATGAGCAGTTCTTC	CASSRVRARPGNEQFF
TRBV4-2	.	TRBJ2-2	.	TGTGCCAGCAGCCAAGATCTAGGAGGGGACACCGGGGAGCTGTTTTTT	CASSQDLGGDTGELFF
TRBV12-3/TRBV12-4	TRBD2	TRBJ2-1	.	TGTGCCACTAGCGGGAGTCTCTACAATGAGCAGTTCTTC	CATSGSLYNEQFF
TRBV6-1	TRBD1	TRBJ2-5	.	TGTGCCAGCAGTAGACAGGGGGTCCCTTTGGACTTC	CASSRQGVPLDF
TRBV12-3/TRBV12-4	.	TRBJ2-1	many	TGTGCCAGCAGACTGGGACACGGTGTGGATGAGCAGTTCTTC	CASRLGHGVDEQFF
TRBV5-1	TRBD1	TRBJ2-1	many	TGCGCCAGCAGCTCGACAGGGGTAGAGTACAATGAGCAGTTCTTC	CASSSTGVEYNEQFF
TRBV20-1	.	TRBJ2-1	.	TGCAGTGCTATGTCGTATAAAGCCTACAATGAGCAGTTCTTC	CSAMSYKAYNEQFF
TRBV20-1	TRBD1	TRBJ1-1	few	TGCAGTGCTAGAGTTTTCGGTACAGGGGACACCAACACTGAAGCTTTCTTT	CSARVFGTGDTNTEAFF